A single sample gave rise to the 19 T cell receptor beta chains below, sequenced in a study of blood T cell repertoires in COVID-19. TCRdb's table, derived via immunoSEQ multiplex PCR, lists solely in-frame clones and lacks some. The sample consists of more than 300,000 clones, 88% of them appearing once. The sample comprised PBMCs or T cells enriched from blood (not recorded which). These receptors were taken from a woman under 30 who had recovered from COVID-19.

The chain recombines TRBV18 with TRBJ1-2; possibly TRBD1 for D (6 bases). In germline, CDR1 is KGHSH, CDR2 LQKENI. The CDR3 is 16 residues long. V lost 2 bases and J lost 0, with 13 bases in between. CDR3 residues: CASSPAEGEANYGYTF. DNA of the CDR3: TGTGCCAGCTCACCAGCTGAGGGGGAAGCTAACTATGGCTACACCTTC.

Worth noting for this clone: Other DNA sequences of this sample code for an identical CDR3. The chain carries TRBV9 and TRBJ2-3; D is uncertain. V dropped 1 base and J dropped 1 base, with 4 bases sitting between them. The CDR3 extends over 13 amino acids. Germline lookup yields CDR1 SGDLS and CDR2 YYNGEE. The CDR3: CASSVTGTDTQYF. The CDR3 region has the DNA TGTGCCAGCAGCGTAACGGGCACAGATACGCAGTATTTT.

This clone was recorded only once. DNA of the CDR3: TGTGCCACCAGCAGAGTTTTCCAGGGGGTATACGAGCAGTACTTC. This codes for CATSRVFQGVYEQYF. The genes are TRBV15 and TRBJ2-7, with 7 bases aligning to TRBD1. V shed 1 base and J 4 bases; nucleotides not matched to a gene: 7. Germline CDR1 LNHNV, CDR2 YYDKDF (reference sequence). The CDR3 extends over 15 amino acids.

The V gene is TRBV5-6, the J gene TRBJ1-2, with TRBD1 identical over 11 bases. CDR1 and CDR2 from the germline V gene are SGHDT and YYEEEE. The CDR3 runs to 14 residues. With V trimmed by 3 bases and J by 12 bases, 10 bases remained unmatched. CDR3 sequence reads: CASSSRTGGVVDTF. The CDR3 nucleotides are TGTGCCAGCAGCTCGAGGACAGGGGGCGTGGTGGACACCTTC.

The rearrangement joins TRBV5-1 to TRBJ1-1, with TRBD1 identical over 7 bases. The CDR3 runs 15 residues. V lost 0 bases to trimming and J lost 0 bases; unmatched junction nucleotides: 2. Germline CDR1 is SGHRS and CDR2 is YFSETQ. CDR3 region: CASSLGTGLNTEAFF. CDR3 nucleotides: TGCGCCAGCAGCTTGGGGACAGGATTGAACACTGAAGCTTTCTTT.

This clone was recorded only once. The rearrangement joins TRBV2 to TRBJ2-5; 8 bases line up with TRBD2. After removal of 6 bases from V and 12 bases from J, the junction contained 9 bases not matched to a gene. This CDR3 is built from 12 residues. Germline CDR1 SNHLY, CDR2 FYNNEI. The CDR3 region is CASRVAGTREYF. Written as DNA, the CDR3 is TGTGCCAGCAGGGTAGCAGGGACTAGGGAGTACTTC.

The V gene is TRBV5-1, the J gene TRBJ2-1; 7 bases are shared with TRBD1. CDR1 is SGHRS and CDR2 is YFSETQ in the germline V gene. The CDR3 extends over 14 amino acids. J gave up 10 bases and V 3 bases, and 10 bases lay outside the gene matches. CDR3 amino acids: CASSSGQTPREQFF. CDR3 DNA sequence: TGCGCCAGCAGCTCGGGACAGACGCCAAGGGAGCAGTTCTTC. The full variable domain, with the rest looked up from reference TRBV5-1 and TRBJ2-1, is KAGVTQTPRYLIKTRGQQVTLSCSPISGHRSVSWYQQTPGQGLQFLFEYFSETQRNKGNFPGRFSGRQFSNSRSEMNVSTLELGDSALYLCASSSGQTPREQFFGPGTRLTVL.

The chain uses TRBV3-1 (or the pseudogene TRBV3-2) and TRBJ2-7; 7 positions match TRBD1. The CDR3 covers 19 residues. J was trimmed by 3 bases and V by 4 bases; bases with no gene match: 21. Germline CDR1 is LGHDT and CDR2 is YNNKEL (reference sequence). The chain's CDR3 is CASSLKDRRQLLKFYEQYF. CDR3 bases: TGTGCCAGCAGCCTTAAGGACAGGCGTCAACTCCTCAAATTCTACGAGCAGTACTTC.

This clone was observed a handful of times. The chain combines TRBV20-1 with TRBJ1-2; D possibly corresponds to TRBD1 (6 bases). V dropped 3 bases and J dropped 5 bases, with 19 bases sitting between them. The CDR3 sequence is 15 residues long. The germline CDR1 and CDR2 sequences are DFQATT and SNEGSKA (reference sequence). CDR3 nucleotides: TGCAGTGCTAGTAGGGGTCAGGGGTTAATTTATGGCTACACCTTC. This encodes CSASRGQGLIYGYTF.

This chain links TRBV4-2 with TRBJ2-1; 9 nucleotides agree with TRBD2. This CDR3 is 16 amino acids long. With V trimmed by 3 bases and J by 8 bases, 11 bases remained unmatched. From germline, CDR1 is LGHNA and CDR2 YNFKEQ. CDR3 nucleotide sequence: TGTGCCAGCAGCCACGTCCGCGCTAGCGGGGTGTATGAGCAGTTCTTC. Translation: CASSHVRASGVYEQFF.

This sequence joins TRBV5-1 and TRBJ1-3, with D tentatively TRBD1 (5 bases). The CDR3 is made up of 15 amino acids. The germline gives CDR1 SGHRS, CDR2 YFSETQ. Trimming shortened V by 3 bases and J by 2 bases, and 12 bases separated the two germline ends. The CDR3 loop is CASSSGISAGNTIYF. Written as DNA, the CDR3 is TGCGCCAGCAGCTCAGGGATCTCGGCTGGAAACACCATATATTTT. The full variable domain, rest sourced from reference TRBV5-1 and TRBJ1-3, is KAGVTQTPRYLIKTRGQQVTLSCSPISGHRSVSWYQQTPGQGLQFLFEYFSETQRNKGNFPGRFSGRQFSNSRSEMNVSTLELGDSALYLCASSSGISAGNTIYFGEGSWLTVV.

The rearrangement uses TRBV5-1 and TRBJ1-2, with a possible D match to TRBD1 (6 bases). The V gene's germline CDR1 is SGHRS and CDR2 YFSETQ. Trimming shortened V by 4 bases and J by 8 bases, and 21 bases separated the two germline ends. This CDR3 comprises 15 residues. In DNA form, the CDR3 reads TGCGCCAGCAGCCTTAGGGGGGGAGAGCTGAGAGGCTACACCTTC. Translation gives CASSLRGGELRGYTF.

The gene calls are TRBV5-1 and TRBJ1-2; the match to TRBD1 covers 9 bases. Germline V gene sequence: CDR1 SGHRS, CDR2 YFSETQ. V trimming: 4 bases; J trimming: 12 bases; junction bases outside the gene matches: 7. This CDR3 comprises 12 residues. The DNA of the CDR3 is TGCGCCAGCAGCGAAGGACAGGGGAGTAACACCTTC. Translation: CASSEGQGSNTF.

This clone has a single count. CDR3 bases: TGTGCTAGTGGTTTGGTAATTGCGGGGGGGCTCAATGAGCAGTTCTTC. It is translated as CASGLVIAGGLNEQFF. The chain is built from TRBV12-5 and TRBJ2-1; 9 nucleotides line up with TRBD2. Germline CDR1 and CDR2: LGHNT and FRNRAP. This CDR3 comprises 16 residues. Trimming took 0 bases from V and 6 from J; bases not matched to a gene: 6.

This chain links TRBV5-4 with TRBJ2-1, with 10 bases that match TRBD1. This CDR3 region has 15 residues. V was pared by 3 bases and J by 8 bases, with 8 bases of the junction left unmatched. Germline V CDR1 and CDR2: SGHNT, YYREEE (reference sequence). CDR3 sequence (DNA): TGTGCCAGCAGCTCCCGGGGACAGGGGATCCATGAGCAGTTCTTC. This sequence encodes CASSSRGQGIHEQFF.

V usage is TRBV5-1 and J usage is TRBJ2-7, with D perhaps matching TRBD2 (6 bases). The V gene lost 0 bases and the J gene lost 5 bases, with 12 bases spanning the gap. CDR3 length equals 14 residues. The germline gives CDR1 SGHRS, CDR2 YFSETQ. The CDR3 DNA sequence: TGCGCCAGCAGCTTGGCTCGGGGGTCCCACGAGCAGTACTTC. It encodes CASSLARGSHEQYF.

The chain employs TRBV25-1 and TRBJ2-7, with a possible D match to TRBD1 (7 bases). V was pared by 4 bases and J by 5 bases, with 18 bases between. Germline V gene data show CDR1 as MGHDK and CDR2 as SYGVNS. The CDR3 is made up of 15 amino acids. The CDR3: CASSAPQGGRNEQYF. The CDR3 DNA sequence: TGTGCCAGCAGTGCTCCCCAGGGGGGCCGGAACGAGCAGTACTTC.

In this sample, this clone turned up a few times. The chain joins TRBV28 to TRBJ2-7; 11 bases agree with TRBD1. The CDR3 is 18 residues long. Germline trimming cut 3 bases from V and 0 bases from J; bases unmatched to any gene: 10. Per germline, CDR1 MDHEN and CDR2 SYDVKM. CDR3 sequence: CASSLRTGGFPSSYEQYF. The CDR3 DNA reads as TGTGCCAGCAGTTTGAGGACAGGGGGCTTCCCGAGCTCCTACGAGCAGTACTTC. Variable domain in full (rest from reference TRBV28 and TRBJ2-7): DVKVTQSSRYLVKRTGEKVFLECVQDMDHENMFWYRQDPGLGLRLIYFSYDVKMKEKGDIPEGYSVSREKKERFSLILESASTNQTSMYLCASSLRTGGFPSSYEQYFGPGTRLTVT.

This chain joins TRBV15 and TRBJ2-7; 13 bases line up with TRBD2. With 6 bases clipped from V and 3 bases from J, the junction kept 5 bases outside the gene matches. The CDR3 is 15 residues long. The germline CDR1 and CDR2 sequences are LNHNV and YYDKDF (reference sequence). The CDR3 here is CATRVGTSGNYEQYF. The DNA for the CDR3 is TGTGCCACCAGGGTTGGGACTAGCGGGAACTACGAGCAGTACTTC.